Listed below are T cell receptor beta chains from one sample, sequenced in a study of T cells in Graves' hyperthyroidism and ophthalmopathy. TCRdb itself ran the multiplex PCR reads through MiXCR, one entry per CDR3 protein. The table shows over 450,000 distinct CDR3 sequences, with roughly an eighth occurring only once. The sequenced sample consisted of blood. The source is a woman aged 18-35 years with Graves' hyperthyroidism. CDR3s include the opening cysteine and the closing phenylalanine or tryptophan. A D gene is named only where the DNA matches it firmly. Clone size is not always given. Where it is, it says once, few, many or a class for expanded clones.

>-|many|TRBV12-3/TRBV12-4|TRBJ2-1
TGTGCCAGCATCCACAGGGGAGGGGGCAATGAGCAGTTCTTC
CASIHRGGGNEQFF
>TRBD1|many|TRBV27|TRBJ1-1
TGTGCCAGCAGTTTATGGATAGGGGGCTACACTGAAGCTTTCTTT
CASSLWIGGYTEAFF
>TRBD1|-|TRBV19|TRBJ1-4
TGTGCCAGCACTGGGACAGCTGCCGAAAAACTGTTTTTT
CASTGTAAEKLFF
>-|many|TRBV6-5|TRBJ1-2
TGTGCCAGCAGTTACTCCCCGGGCCGAGTCGGCTATGGCTACACCTTC
CASSYSPGRVGYGYTF
>-|many|TRBV5-1|TRBJ2-7
TGCGCCAGCAGCTTGGCGTCCCTGGTGGTTGAGGACGAGCAGTACTTC
CASSLASLVVEDEQYF
>TRBD1|many|TRBV2|TRBJ1-4
TGTGCCAGCAGTGAATTCGGCCACAGGGGAGAGGAAAAACTGTTTTTT
CASSEFGHRGEEKLFF
>-|many|TRBV29-1|TRBJ2-2
TGCAGCGTTGATAGGGAGAACACCGGGGAGCTGTTTTTT
CSVDRENTGELFF
>-|many|TRBV18|TRBJ1-1
TGTGCCAGCTCACCACCGAATTCCCTTTCGGGAAGCAACACTGAAGCTTTCTTT
CASSPPNSLSGSNTEAFF
>-|many|TRBV20-1|TRBJ2-3
TGCAGTGCTAGAGCTAGATCGGGAGCTGGGGCAGATACGCAGTATTTT
CSARARSGAGADTQYF
>-|many|TRBV2|TRBJ1-2
TGTGCCAGCAGTGAAGCGAGGAGGGAAACGTATGGCTACACCTTC
CASSEARRETYGYTF
>-|-|TRBV6-2/TRBV6-3|TRBJ1-5
TGTGCCAGCATTGCGGGGGGATGGGATCAGCCCCAGCATTTT
CASIAGGWDQPQHF
>-|many|TRBV5-6|TRBJ2-6
TGTGCCAGCAGCTTGGAATCCTTCTCTGGGGCCAACGTCCTGACTTTC
CASSLESFSGANVLTF
>TRBD1|few|TRBV20-1|TRBJ1-1
TGCAGTGCTATCCCCGGGACAGGGGGCTTAAGTACTGAAGCTTTCTTT
CSAIPGTGGLSTEAFF
>-|-|TRBV5-1|TRBJ1-5
TGCGCCAGCAGCCCCACAGGTCATCAGCCCCAGCATTTT
CASSPTGHQPQHF
>-|many|TRBV30|TRBJ2-7
TGTGCCTGCCGGGACCGGACATCCTACGAGCAGTACTTC
CACRDRTSYEQYF
>TRBD1|-|TRBV30|TRBJ2-3
TGTGCCTGGAGTGTAGGGGGCCCTAGAACTGATACGCAGTATTTT
CAWSVGGPRTDTQYF
>TRBD1|many|TRBV24-1|TRBJ2-7
TGTGCCACCAGTAAAACAGGGGGCTACGAGCAGTACTTC
CATSKTGGYEQYF
>-|few|TRBV29-1|TRBJ2-4
TGCAGCGTTGAGGGAGGGGGCGAAGCCAAAAACATTCAGTACTTC
CSVEGGGEAKNIQYF
>-|few|TRBV20-1|TRBJ1-1
TGCAGTGCTAGAGATTGGTGGGGACGGGAGAACACTGAAGCTTTCTTT
CSARDWWGRENTEAFF
>-|many|TRBV11-2|TRBJ1-6
TGTGCCAGCAGCCTACGATCAGGGAGGGATTCACCCCTCCACTTT
CASSLRSGRDSPLHF
>TRBD1|many|TRBV30|TRBJ2-4
TGTGCCTGGAGCCGCAGCGGGACAGGGTACGCCAAAAACATTCAGTACTTC
CAWSRSGTGYAKNIQYF
>-|once|TRBV20-1|TRBJ1-2
TGCAGTGCTAGAGGGTCGGGGGGGGGGCATCACGGCTACACCTTC
CSARGSGGGHHGYTF
>-|-|TRBV28|TRBJ1-2
TGTGCCAGCAGTTTGGGGCAGGGAGGTCCTTATGGCTACACCTTC
CASSLGQGGPYGYTF
>-|many|TRBV19|TRBJ1-2
TGTGCCAGTAGCCGACGAGAAACTACTGGCTACACCTTC
CASSRRETTGYTF
>-|-|TRBV3-1|TRBJ1-4
TGTGCCAGCAGCCAAAGGGAGAGGCATGAAAAACTGTTTTTT
CASSQRERHEKLFF
>-|many|TRBV10-3|TRBJ1-2
TGTGCCACCGCTCGGGACAACTATGGCTACACCTTC
CATARDNYGYTF
>TRBD1|few|TRBV10-3|TRBJ1-4
TGTGCCATCAGTGAGTGGCTACAGGGGAACGCGAAACTGTTTTTT
CAISEWLQGNAKLFF
>TRBD1|many|TRBV30|TRBJ1-1
TGTGCCTGGAGTGGACAGGGGTTGAGCACTGAAGCTTTCTTT
CAWSGQGLSTEAFF
>TRBD1|-|TRBV6-1|TRBJ1-1
TGTGCCAGCACTATGACAGGGGGAAACACTGAAGCTTTCTTT
CASTMTGGNTEAFF
>-|many|TRBV27|TRBJ2-1
TGTGCCAGCGGTCCCCCTTTAGCGGTAAGCTCCTACAATGAGCAGTTCTTC
CASGPPLAVSSYNEQFF
>-|-|TRBV30|TRBJ2-1
TGTGCCTGGACCGACGGGCTATACAATGAGCAGTTCTTC
CAWTDGLYNEQFF
>-|-|TRBV5-1|TRBJ2-5
TGCGCCAGCAGCTCCTTAGGGCGGGATTGGGAGACCCAGTACTTC
CASSSLGRDWETQYF
>TRBD1|few|TRBV4-1|TRBJ1-5
TGCGCCAGCAGCCAAGACGGACAGGTTAACCAGCCCCAGCATTTT
CASSQDGQVNQPQHF
>TRBD1|-|TRBV5-1|TRBJ2-7
TGCGCCAGCAGCAGGGACAGGCCGGACGAGCAGTACTTC
CASSRDRPDEQYF
>TRBD2|many|TRBV20-1|TRBJ2-3
TGCAGTGCTAGAATTGCTAGCGGAACAGATACGCAGTATTTT
CSARIASGTDTQYF
>-|few|TRBV10-3|TRBJ2-5
TGTGCCATCAGTGAGTCGGATCGGGGGAAAACCCAGTACTTC
CAISESDRGKTQYF
>-|-|TRBV9|TRBJ1-4
TGTGCCAGCAGCCCCTATTCGACGGTGACTAATGAAAAACTGTTTTTT
CASSPYSTVTNEKLFF
>-|-|TRBV4-1|TRBJ1-1
TGCGCCAGCAGCGGGCTGCCGGGCACTGAAGCTTTCTTT
CASSGLPGTEAFF
>-|many|TRBV11-2|TRBJ2-1
TGTGCCAGCAGTTCTAAGGGACTCCCCCCCTACAATGAGCAGTTCTTC
CASSSKGLPPYNEQFF
>TRBD1|few|TRBV6-2/TRBV6-3|TRBJ1-3
TGTGCCAGCAGTACGGGACAGGGAAGTGGAAACACCATATATTTT
CASSTGQGSGNTIYF
>-|few|TRBV4-1|TRBJ1-5
TGCGCCAGCAGCCAAGAACGATTTGGCAATCAGCCCCAGCATTTT
CASSQERFGNQPQHF
>-|many|TRBV12-5|TRBJ1-1
TGTGCTAGTGGTTCCGGACAGTTGAACACTGAAGCTTTCTTT
CASGSGQLNTEAFF
>TRBD2|-|TRBV6-5|TRBJ2-1
TGTGCCAGCAGTTACTCGGGGACTAGCTATGAGCAGTTCTTC
CASSYSGTSYEQFF
>TRBD2|many|TRBV18|TRBJ2-1
TGTGCCAGCTCACCGGAACTAGCGAGGCACAATGAGCAGTTCTTC
CASSPELARHNEQFF
>TRBD2|-|TRBV30|TRBJ2-3
TGTGCCTGGAGCATCAGCGGGAGTGCAGATACGCAGTATTTT
CAWSISGSADTQYF
>-|-|TRBV7-2|TRBJ2-7
TGTGCCAGCAGGGATGGGAATAGCGTTGCGCAGTACTTC
CASRDGNSVAQYF
>-|many|TRBV5-1|TRBJ2-1
TGCGCCAGCAGCTTTCTTATCCCTGGGGGCAATGAGCAGTTCTTC
CASSFLIPGGNEQFF
>-|many|TRBV5-1|TRBJ1-1
TGCGCCAGCAGCTTGCAACAGGGGAACACTGAAGCTTTCTTT
CASSLQQGNTEAFF
>TRBD2|-|TRBV28|TRBJ2-4
TGTGCCAGCAGTGAACTAGCGGGAGTTCGGAGTTACTTC
CASSELAGVRSYF
>TRBD1|many|TRBV12-3/TRBV12-4|TRBJ1-1
TGTGCCAGCAACCCAAACAGGGGAAACACTGAAGCTTTCTTT
CASNPNRGNTEAFF
>-|few|TRBV4-2|TRBJ1-6
TGTGCCAGCAGCCAAGATGTCGATACAGCCTCACCCCTCCACTTT
CASSQDVDTASPLHF
>-|-|TRBV9|TRBJ2-3
TGTGCCAGCAGCGTAGCGGCGGCCCCCACAGATACGCAGTATTTT
CASSVAAAPTDTQYF
>-|many|TRBV5-1|TRBJ1-2
TGCGCCAGCAGCTTGAATTTGGCAGGGAATGGCTACACCTTC
CASSLNLAGNGYTF
>TRBD2|-|TRBV4-1|TRBJ2-7
TGCGCCAGCAGCCAAGCCCCCACCCGCGGGGGAAACGAGCAGTACTTC
CASSQAPTRGGNEQYF
>-|-|TRBV9|TRBJ1-3
TGTGCCAGCAGCGGCCTCGGAGGTGCAGTAAACACCGTATATTTT
CASSGLGGAVNTVYF